This T cell receptor beta chain was sequenced during a study of cytomegalovirus exposure and HLA in healthy donors. The protocol was immunoSEQ multiplex PCR, while the TCRdb copy is restricted to in-frame clones and leaves out a portion. Of some 220,000 clones in the sample, 75% to 95% are singletons; the top ten hold roughly 1%. Germline V CDR1 and CDR2: SGHVS, FNYEAQ. The CDR3 consists of 14 residues. V was trimmed by 5 bases and J by 3 bases, leaving 13 bases between them. Only a few counts were recorded for this clone. The rearrangement links TRBV7-6 to TRBJ1-2; no clear D. This receptor was obtained from a woman between 18 and 29 years old in good health and CMV-seronegative. Sequenced: PBMCs. The CDR3 loop reads CASSPARWDYGYTF. The CDR3 DNA follows: TGTGCCAGCAGCCCTGCTAGGTGGGACTATGGCTACACCTTC.